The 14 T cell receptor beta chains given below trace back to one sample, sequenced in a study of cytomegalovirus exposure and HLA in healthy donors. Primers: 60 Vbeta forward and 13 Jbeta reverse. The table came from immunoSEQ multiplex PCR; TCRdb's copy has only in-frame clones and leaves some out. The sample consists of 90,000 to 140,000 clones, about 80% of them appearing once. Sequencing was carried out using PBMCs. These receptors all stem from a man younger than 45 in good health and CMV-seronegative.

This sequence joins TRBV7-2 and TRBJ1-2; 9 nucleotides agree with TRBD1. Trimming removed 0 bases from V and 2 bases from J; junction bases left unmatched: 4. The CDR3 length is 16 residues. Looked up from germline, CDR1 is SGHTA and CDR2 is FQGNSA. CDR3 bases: TGTGCCAGCAGCTTAGCGTCCGGACAGGGGAACTATGGCTACACCTTC. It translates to CASSLASGQGNYGYTF. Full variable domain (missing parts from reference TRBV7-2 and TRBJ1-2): GAGVSQSPSNKVTEKGKDVELRCDPISGHTALYWYRQSLGQGLEFLIYFQGNSAPDKSGLPSDRFSAERTGGSVSTLTIQRTQQEDSAVYLCASSLASGQGNYGYTFGSGTRLTVV.

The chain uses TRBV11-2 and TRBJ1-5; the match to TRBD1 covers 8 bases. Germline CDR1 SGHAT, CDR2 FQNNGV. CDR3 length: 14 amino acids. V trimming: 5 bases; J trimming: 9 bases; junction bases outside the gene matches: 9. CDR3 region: CASSDRTGQRPQHF. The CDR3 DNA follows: TGTGCCAGCAGCGACCGGACAGGGCAAAGGCCCCAGCATTTT. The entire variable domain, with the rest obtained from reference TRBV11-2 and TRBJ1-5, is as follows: EAGVAQSPRYKIIEKRQSVAFWCNPISGHATLYWYQQILGQGPKLLIQFQNNGVVDDSQLPKDRFSAERLKGVDSTLKIQPAKLEDSAVYLCASSDRTGQRPQHFGDGTRLSIL.

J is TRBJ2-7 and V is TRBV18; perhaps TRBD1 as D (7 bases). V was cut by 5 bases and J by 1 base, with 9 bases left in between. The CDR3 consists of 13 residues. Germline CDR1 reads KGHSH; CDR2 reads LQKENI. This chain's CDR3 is CASSAGQSYEQYF. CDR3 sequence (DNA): TGTGCCAGCTCAGCGGGACAGTCCTACGAGCAGTACTTC.

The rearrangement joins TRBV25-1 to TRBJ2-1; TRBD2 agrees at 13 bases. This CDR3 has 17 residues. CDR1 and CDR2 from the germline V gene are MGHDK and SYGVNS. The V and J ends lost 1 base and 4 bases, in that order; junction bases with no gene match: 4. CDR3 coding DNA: TGTGCCAGCAGTGAATCCCGACTAGCGGGGGGATACAATGAGCAGTTCTTC. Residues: CASSESRLAGGYNEQFF.

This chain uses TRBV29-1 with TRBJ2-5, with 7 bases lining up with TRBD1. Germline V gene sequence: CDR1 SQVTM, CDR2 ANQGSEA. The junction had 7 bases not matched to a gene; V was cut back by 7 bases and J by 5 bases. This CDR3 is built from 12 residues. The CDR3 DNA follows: TGCAGCGCGGGACAGCTTCGGGAGACCCAGTACTTC. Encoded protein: CSAGQLRETQYF.

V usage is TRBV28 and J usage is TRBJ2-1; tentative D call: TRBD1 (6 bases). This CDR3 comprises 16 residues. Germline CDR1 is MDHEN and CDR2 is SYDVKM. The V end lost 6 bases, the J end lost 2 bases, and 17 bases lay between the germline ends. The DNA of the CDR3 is TGTGCCAGCAGCAACCCAACAGGGAAAACCTACAATGAGCAGTTCTTC. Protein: CASSNPTGKTYNEQFF. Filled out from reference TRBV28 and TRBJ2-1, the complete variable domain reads DVKVTQSSRYLVKRTGEKVFLECVQDMDHENMFWYRQDPGLGLRLIYFSYDVKMKEKGDIPEGYSVSREKKERFSLILESASTNQTSMYLCASSNPTGKTYNEQFFGPGTRLTVL.

The CDR3 region has the DNA TGTGCCAGCTCACCTGAAGGGGAAAAGCAGTACTTC. The encoded protein is CASSPEGEKQYF. The V call is TRBV18, the J call TRBJ2-7, with a weak D call TRBD1 (5 bases). V lost 3 bases to trimming and J lost 8 bases, with 11 bases between them. From germline, CDR1 is KGHSH and CDR2 LQKENI. This CDR3 is 12 amino acids long.

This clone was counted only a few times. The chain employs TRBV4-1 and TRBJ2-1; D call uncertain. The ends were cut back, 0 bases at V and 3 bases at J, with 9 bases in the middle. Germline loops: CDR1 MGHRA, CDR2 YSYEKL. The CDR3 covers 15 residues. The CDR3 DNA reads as TGCGCCAGCAGCCAAGAAGAGGCCTTCTACAATGAGCAGTTCTTC. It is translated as CASSQEEAFYNEQFF.

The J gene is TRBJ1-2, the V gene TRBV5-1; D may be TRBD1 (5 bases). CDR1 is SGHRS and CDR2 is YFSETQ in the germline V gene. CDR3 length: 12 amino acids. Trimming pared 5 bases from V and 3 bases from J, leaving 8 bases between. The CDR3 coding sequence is TGCGCCAGCAGGGACAACGACTATGGCTACACCTTC. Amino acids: CASRDNDYGYTF.

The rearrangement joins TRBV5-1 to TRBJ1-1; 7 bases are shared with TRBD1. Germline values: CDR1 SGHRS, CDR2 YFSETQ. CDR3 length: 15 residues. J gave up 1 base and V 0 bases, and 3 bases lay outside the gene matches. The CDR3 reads CASSLAGGRNTEAFF. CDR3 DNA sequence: TGCGCCAGCAGCTTGGCAGGGGGTAGGAACACTGAAGCTTTCTTT.

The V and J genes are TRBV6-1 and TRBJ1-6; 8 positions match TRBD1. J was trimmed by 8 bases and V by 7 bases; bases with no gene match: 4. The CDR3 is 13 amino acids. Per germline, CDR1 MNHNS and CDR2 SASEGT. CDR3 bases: TGTGCCAGCACCGAGACAGGGGATTCACCCCTCCACTTT. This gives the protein CASTETGDSPLHF.

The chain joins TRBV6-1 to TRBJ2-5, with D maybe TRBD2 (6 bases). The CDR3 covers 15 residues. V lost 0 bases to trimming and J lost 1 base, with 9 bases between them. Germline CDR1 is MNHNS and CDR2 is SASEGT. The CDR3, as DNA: TGTGCCAGCAGTGAAGCGGGAGGCCCCCAAGAGACCCAGTACTTC. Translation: CASSEAGGPQETQYF.

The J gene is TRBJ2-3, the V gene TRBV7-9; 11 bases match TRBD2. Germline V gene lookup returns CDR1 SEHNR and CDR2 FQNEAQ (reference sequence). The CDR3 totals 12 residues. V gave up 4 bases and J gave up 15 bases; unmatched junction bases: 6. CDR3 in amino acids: CASSSTSGSTYF. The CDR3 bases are TGTGCCAGCAGCTCTACTAGCGGGAGCACTTATTTT.

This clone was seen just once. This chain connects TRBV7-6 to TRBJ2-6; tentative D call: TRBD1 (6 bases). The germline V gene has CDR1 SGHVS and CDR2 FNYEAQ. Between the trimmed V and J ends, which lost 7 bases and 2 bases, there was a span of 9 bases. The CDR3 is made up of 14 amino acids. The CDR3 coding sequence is TGTGCCAGCACCAGACAGGCTGGGGCCAACGTCCTGACTTTC. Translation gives CASTRQAGANVLTF.